The present T cell receptor (beta chain) was sequenced within a study of blood T cell repertoires in COVID-19. Study-wide context: COVID-19 samples, acute and convalescent, were from the United States, Italy and Spain.

Original data processing: Nucleated cell number was recorded as an estimate derived from reference gene primer amplification. Produced via immunoSEQ multiplex PCR; TCRdb's table is partial and in-frame only. V, J and clone size reflect that table, while D and trimming were determined from the DNA. This table holds roughly 150,000 clones, almost 85% found once. Seattle enrolled patients during active infection and tracked them longitudinally. V lost 3 bases and J lost 5, with 13 bases in between. Germline assignment: CDR1 SEHNR and CDR2 FQNEAQ (reference sequence). The length of the CDR3 is 14 residues.

The gene calls are TRBV7-9 and TRBJ2-5; D uncertain. This clonotype was sampled from a woman aged 80 or older with COVID-19, enrolled during active disease. The sample consisted of peripheral blood. CDR3 region: CASSLVGDAETQYF. Written as DNA, the CDR3 is TGTGCCAGCAGCTTGGTAGGAGACGCGGAGACCCAGTACTTC.